Listed below are T cell receptor beta chains from one sample, sequenced in a study of blood T cell repertoires in COVID-19. The method was immunoSEQ multiplex PCR; TCRdb's version includes in-frame clones alone and lacks a portion of them. The sample carries around 30,000 clones, about two thirds recorded once. The source material was peripheral blood. Receptors originate from a human donor in a cohort sampled during active COVID-19. The CDR3 runs from the conserved cysteine through the conserved F or W. The D gene is left open where the match is weak. Some rows mark clone size as missing; the rest say once, few, many or name a class of expanded clone.

TGTGCCAGCAGCTCTCCCCTGAGCGATCCTAGCACAGATACGCAGTATTTT,CASSSPLSDPSTDTQYF,TRBJ2-3,-,-,TRBV13
TGTGCCAGCAGCTTAAGTCCCGGGACAGGGGGCGCGAACGGCTACACCTTC,CASSLSPGTGGANGYTF,TRBJ1-2,TRBD1,few,TRBV5-5
TGTGCCAGCAGCTTGTACAGGGGGCCTAATGAAAAACTGTTTTTT,CASSLYRGPNEKLFF,TRBJ1-4,TRBD1,-,TRBV5-5
TGTGCCAGCTCACCGGGCGGGGGCTACGAGCAGTACTTC,CASSPGGGYEQYF,TRBJ2-7,TRBD2,-,TRBV18
TGTGCCAGCAGCAGGGACTCCCAAGGTTTCGATGAGCAGTTCTTC,CASSRDSQGFDEQFF,TRBJ2-1,-,few,TRBV7-3
TGCGCCAGTAGCCCAGTAGCGGGAGATATTTCTGAGCAGTTCTTC,CASSPVAGDISEQFF,TRBJ2-1,TRBD2,-,TRBV4-1
TGTGCCAGCAGCGCGGTAGGACGGACAGGCACAGATACGCAGTATTTT,CASSAVGRTGTDTQYF,TRBJ2-3,-,many,TRBV7-3
TGTGCCAGCAGTGCCTCTAACACTGAAGCTTTCTTT,CASSASNTEAFF,TRBJ1-1,-,-,TRBV2
TGTGCCAGCAGCTTGATGACAGGGGAGGACGGGGAGCTGTTTTTT,CASSLMTGEDGELFF,TRBJ2-2,TRBD1,-,TRBV7-6
TGTGCCAGCAGTCCGATGACCGGGACAGGGGACTACGAGCAGTACTTC,CASSPMTGTGDYEQYF,TRBJ2-7,TRBD1,-,TRBV6-2/TRBV6-3
TGTGCCATCAGTGAGCACAGCTTATCTAGCACAGATACGCAGTATTTT,CAISEHSLSSTDTQYF,TRBJ2-3,-,once,TRBV10-3
TGTGCCAGTAGTACCATGACAGGGGGGTTTCGGGGCACTGAAGCTTTCTTT,CASSTMTGGFRGTEAFF,TRBJ1-1,TRBD1,few,TRBV19
TGTGCCAGCAGTTTATCGCGAGGGGGCTACACTGAAGCTTTCTTT,CASSLSRGGYTEAFF,TRBJ1-1,TRBD1,-,TRBV27
TGTGCCAGCAGTCCGACTAGCGGGGGGGCCAATGAGCAGTTCTTC,CASSPTSGGANEQFF,TRBJ2-1,TRBD2,-,TRBV6-6
TGTGCCAGCAGTGACGACAGGGGCGGCTACGAGCAGTACTTC,CASSDDRGGYEQYF,TRBJ2-7,TRBD1,-,TRBV2
TGCGCCAGCAGCCAAGGGGGGACTAGCGGTCTCACAGATACGCAGTATTTT,CASSQGGTSGLTDTQYF,TRBJ2-3,TRBD2,-,TRBV4-3
TGTGCCAGCAGTTACTCGTCGGTCTACACTGAAGCTTTCTTT,CASSYSSVYTEAFF,TRBJ1-1,-,many,TRBV6-5
TGTGCCAGCAGTTTTTTGATCGGTAATCAGCCCCAGCATTTT,CASSFLIGNQPQHF,TRBJ1-5,-,-,TRBV28
TGCAGCGTTGAAACCCGGGACAGGGGGCTCTACGAGCAGTACTTC,CSVETRDRGLYEQYF,TRBJ2-7,TRBD1,-,TRBV29-1
TGTGCCAGCACCTTGACTAGCGGGTTGGGCACAGATACGCAGTATTTT,CASTLTSGLGTDTQYF,TRBJ2-3,TRBD2,-,TRBV27
TGTGCCAGCACTTACCAGGTCGGAAACACCATATATTTT,CASTYQVGNTIYF,TRBJ1-3,-,-,TRBV2
TGTGCCAGCAGCTTCCAGAATTTCTATGGCTACACCTTC,CASSFQNFYGYTF,TRBJ1-2,-,few,TRBV7-3
TGTGCCAGCAGTGAAATCAGTTACTATGGCTACACCTTC,CASSEISYYGYTF,TRBJ1-2,-,-,TRBV2
TGTGCCAGCAGCTTAGCTTGGACAGGGGGCGGCGAGCAGTACTTC,CASSLAWTGGGEQYF,TRBJ2-7,TRBD1,-,TRBV7-2
TGTGCCAGCAGTGAGACCGGGACAGCCGGACCCCAGCATTTT,CASSETGTAGPQHF,TRBJ1-5,TRBD1,-,TRBV2
TGTGCCAGGTCCAACAGGGAGAACACTGAAGCTTTCTTT,CARSNRENTEAFF,TRBJ1-1,-,-,TRBV21-1
TGTGCCAGTAGTTTATGGGAGGGGTTAGGAGGCTACACCTTC,CASSLWEGLGGYTF,TRBJ1-2,-,-,TRBV19
TGTGCCAGCAGCAAACCCAAGTTCTGTCAAGGGGCAGACTACGAGCAGTACTTC,CASSKPKFCQGADYEQYF,TRBJ2-7,-,-,TRBV21-1
TGTGCTAGTGGCCTGGACTCCCGCACAGATACGCAGTATTTT,CASGLDSRTDTQYF,TRBJ2-3,-,-,TRBV12-5
TGTGCCATCCGGGACACTCAACATACCGGGGAGCTGTTTTTT,CAIRDTQHTGELFF,TRBJ2-2,-,-,TRBV10-3
TGTGCCAGCAGCTTCGGACAGTCGGGGACCCAGTACTTC,CASSFGQSGTQYF,TRBJ2-5,-,-,TRBV7-3
TGTGCCAGCAGTTTAGCACAGAGGGAACAGCCCCAGCATTTT,CASSLAQREQPQHF,TRBJ1-5,-,few,TRBV28
TGTGCCAGTAGCCAAAAGGGGAGACTAGCGGGAGGGAGCTCTGGGGCCAACGTCCTGACTTTC,CASSQKGRLAGGSSGANVLTF,TRBJ2-6,TRBD2,-,TRBV19
TGTGCCAGCAGCCAAAGGGAGAGACAGGGGGCTGTGACGCAGTATTTT,CASSQRERQGAVTQYF,TRBJ2-3,TRBD1,-,TRBV14
TGTGCCAGCAGGACAGGGATTGGAAACAATGAGCAGTTCTTC,CASRTGIGNNEQFF,TRBJ2-1,TRBD1,-,TRBV27
TGTGCCAGCAGCTTAGCCCCTCTAGCGGGAGGGTACGAGCAGTACTTC,CASSLAPLAGGYEQYF,TRBJ2-7,TRBD2,once,TRBV7-2
TGTGCCAGCAGCGTAGACGGAGCGGTGGGCAATGAGCAGTTCTTC,CASSVDGAVGNEQFF,TRBJ2-1,-,-,TRBV9
TGTGCCAGCAGTCCTATAACCTCTGGGGCCAACGTCCTGACTTTC,CASSPITSGANVLTF,TRBJ2-6,-,-,TRBV6-5
TGTGCCAGCACCCGGCCGGGACTAGCGACCTACGAGCAGTACTTC,CASTRPGLATYEQYF,TRBJ2-7,-,-,TRBV12-1
TGTGCCATCAGTGAGGGGGCGGGACTTCCGGGAGAGCAGTACTTC,CAISEGAGLPGEQYF,TRBJ2-7,-,-,TRBV10-3
TGTGCCAGCGGAAAAGCGGGAGGGCCCCCCTACGAGCAGTACTTC,CASGKAGGPPYEQYF,TRBJ2-7,TRBD2,-,TRBV7-9
TGTGCCAGCAGCTTAGAAGTAGCGGGAGGGCACAATGAGCAGTTCTTC,CASSLEVAGGHNEQFF,TRBJ2-1,TRBD2,-,TRBV7-6
TGTGCCTGGAGTGATCAGGCGTACTATGGCTACACCTTC,CAWSDQAYYGYTF,TRBJ1-2,-,-,TRBV30
TGTGCCAGCAGCTTACTAGCGGGAGTAGGGACAGATACGCAGTATTTT,CASSLLAGVGTDTQYF,TRBJ2-3,TRBD2,-,TRBV2
TGCAGTGCTATCATCACAGATACGCAGTATTTT,CSAIITDTQYF,TRBJ2-3,-,-,TRBV20-1
TGTGCCAGCAGTTTAAGTGCAGGGGGACCTGAAGCTTTCTTT,CASSLSAGGPEAFF,TRBJ1-1,TRBD1,once,TRBV27
TGTGCCACCAGTGGCGGGAGGGACACCGGGGAGCTGTTTTTT,CATSGGRDTGELFF,TRBJ2-2,TRBD2,-,TRBV24-1
TGTGCCAGCAGTCGACAGGTTTCGGAGACCCAGTACTTC,CASSRQVSETQYF,TRBJ2-5,-,-,TRBV6-5
TGTGCCAGCAGTTTTTCTGGACAGGGGATCCCCTACGAGCAGTACTTC,CASSFSGQGIPYEQYF,TRBJ2-7,TRBD1,-,TRBV27
TGTGCCAGCAGTTCCTACAGCTATGGCTACACCTTC,CASSSYSYGYTF,TRBJ1-2,-,-,TRBV28
TGTGCCAGCAGTTCACACGGGACAGGGTTGGGATACGAGCAGTACTTC,CASSSHGTGLGYEQYF,TRBJ2-7,TRBD1,few,TRBV27
TGTGCCAGCAGTTTCCTCGGGTGGGACAGGAGAGCAGATACGCAGTATTTT,CASSFLGWDRRADTQYF,TRBJ2-3,TRBD1,-,TRBV28
TGTGCCAGTAGCGAACTAGCGGGAGGGGTCAATGAGCAGTTCTTC,CASSELAGGVNEQFF,TRBJ2-1,TRBD2,-,TRBV19